Listed here are 5 T cell receptor beta chains from one sample, sequenced in a study of shared clonotypes between healthy human individuals. Method: immunoSEQ multiplex PCR; TCRdb's copy keeps in-frame clones and lacks some. The sample lists some 500,000 clones; roughly 78% were seen once. The sequenced sample consisted of PBMCs. These receptors were taken from a woman aged 40 to 50 in good health. Some clones in this sample may be carry-over from other donors' samples.

The table lists this clone with a count of one. The chain couples TRBV4-2 to TRBJ2-1; D is undetermined. Germline V gene sequence: CDR1 LGHNA, CDR2 YNFKEQ. V dropped 0 bases and J dropped 10 bases, with 7 bases sitting between them. The CDR3 sequence is 12 residues long. CDR3 sequence reads: CASSQDSEEQFF. The CDR3 DNA reads as TGTGCCAGCAGCCAAGATAGTGAGGAGCAGTTCTTC.

This chain links TRBV25-1 with TRBJ1-1, with no clear D. CDR3 length: 14 residues. CDR1 MGHDK and CDR2 SYGVNS come from the germline V gene. The V end lost 2 bases, the J end lost 5 bases, and 12 bases lay between the germline ends. CDR3: CASSEPRAGTEAFF. Written as DNA, the CDR3 is TGTGCCAGCAGTGAACCGCGGGCCGGGACTGAAGCTTTCTTT. The full variable domain, completed using reference TRBV25-1 and TRBJ1-1, is EADIYQTPRYLVIGTGKKITLECSQTMGHDKMYWYQQDPGMELHLIHYSYGVNSTEKGDLSSESTVSRIRTEHFPLTLESARPSHTSQYLCASSEPRAGTEAFFGQGTRLTVV.

In this sample, this clone turned up many times. The V gene is TRBV4-1, the J gene TRBJ2-4; D unresolved. This CDR3 region has 15 residues. Germline V gives CDR1 MGHRA, CDR2 YSYEKL. Trimming cost V 7 bases and J 0 bases, with 13 bases left between them. The DNA of the CDR3 is TGCGCCAGCAAAGCATCGGCTCTAGCCAAAAACATTCAGTACTTC. Its translation is CASKASALAKNIQYF.

The chain links TRBV7-3 to TRBJ1-2; D ambiguous. This CDR3 has 16 residues. V lost 5 bases to trimming and J lost 7 bases, with 23 bases between them. CDR1 and CDR2 from the germline V gene are SGHTA and FQGTGA. CDR3 coding DNA: TGTGCCAGCAGCCCGGGTCTACTATCGTCGGGGTTTGGCTACACCTTC. Translated, it gives CASSPGLLSSGFGYTF.

The chain couples TRBV28 to TRBJ2-1; 8 nucleotides agree with TRBD1. Germline V gene data show CDR1 as MDHEN and CDR2 as SYDVKM. Trimming removed 5 bases from V and 2 bases from J; junction bases left unmatched: 8. The CDR3 runs 16 residues. CDR3 protein: CASSPPGGGPYNEQFF. The CDR3, as DNA: TGTGCCAGCAGTCCTCCAGGGGGCGGCCCCTACAATGAGCAGTTCTTC.